Included here is one T cell receptor beta chain sequence, with context. Its antigen remains unidentified. The CDR3 is 12 amino acids. CDR1 and CDR2 from the germline V gene are DFQATT and SNEGSKA (reference sequence). With 3 bases removed from V and 7 bases from J, the gap between germline ends came to 10 bases. Unique molecular identifiers were carried by the TCR beta cDNA libraries. TCRdb reprocessed the PCR reads with MiXCR, giving one entry per CDR3 protein. Of about 770,000 distinct CDR3 sequences listed, approximately 44% are singletons. This specimen belongs to a study of post-analysis software for immune sequencing data. Study-level results: The study found TRBV5-6, TRBV5-1 and TRBV20-1 among a few TRBV segments more frequent in patients than controls. By F measure, samples from a shared preparation batch strongly co-clustered.

Input material: blood. The clonotype was recovered from a girl aged 5-17 years with multiple sclerosis. The rearrangement joins TRBV20-1 to TRBJ1-5, with D uncertain. The CDR3 loop is CSASYPNQPQHF. The DNA for the CDR3 is TGCAGTGCTAGTTACCCCAACCAGCCCCAGCATTTT.